Listed below are T cell receptor beta chains from one sample, sequenced in a study of identical twins. TCRdb used MiXCR to reprocess the 5' RACE reads, holding one entry per CDR3 protein. This table holds 1.5 million to 2 million distinct CDR3 sequences, about 32% found once. Sample: cord blood. These receptors were obtained from a newborn girl in good health. Each CDR3 is given with its conserved first and last residue. The D gene is left open where the match is weak. Clone sizes are given selectively: once, few, many, or a class where the clone is expanded.

>TRBD2|few|TRBJ2-7|TRBV20-1
CSAPSGLALSYEQYF
TGCAGTGCCCCCTCAGGACTAGCGCTTTCCTACGAGCAGTACTTC
>TRBD1|many|TRBJ2-5|TRBV10-3
CAIRGQGETQYF
TGTGCCATCAGGGGACAGGGAGAGACCCAGTACTTC
>TRBD2|NA|TRBJ2-2|TRBV11-2
CASSPRLSGGAYTGELFF
TGTGCCAGCAGCCCACGACTTAGCGGGGGGGCATACACCGGGGAGCTGTTTTTT
>NA|NA|TRBJ2-7|TRBV11-2
CASRNSWATTYEQYF
TGTGCCAGCCGAAACAGCTGGGCTACCACCTACGAGCAGTACTTC
>NA|NA|TRBJ1-1|TRBV13
CASSLGHRSNTEAFF
TGTGCCAGCAGCTTAGGCCACAGGAGTAACACTGAAGCTTTCTTT
>TRBD2|once|TRBJ2-5|TRBV9
CASSVGTGTSSETQYF
TGTGCCAGCAGCGTTGGAACCGGGACTAGCTCAGAGACCCAGTACTTC
>NA|few|TRBJ2-7|TRBV14
CASSQDGWRYEQYF
TGTGCCAGCAGCCAAGATGGTTGGCGGTACGAGCAGTACTTC
>TRBD1|few|TRBJ2-1|TRBV20-1
CSARNRGRNEQFF
TGCAGTGCTAGGAACAGGGGGCGGAATGAGCAGTTCTTC
>TRBD2|few|TRBJ2-4|TRBV28
CASRRLAGGVAKNIQYF
TGTGCCAGCAGAAGACTAGCGGGAGGAGTGGCCAAAAACATTCAGTACTTC
>NA|NA|TRBJ1-2|TRBV6-5
CASRFGLNYDYTF
TGTGCCAGCAGATTCGGGCTAAACTATGACTACACCTTC
>TRBD1|NA|TRBJ1-5|TRBV19
CASSIAPTGDNQPQHF
TGTGCCAGTAGTATAGCCCCGACAGGGGACAATCAGCCCCAGCATTTT
>NA|NA|TRBJ2-7|TRBV27
CASSLGADEEQYF
TGTGCCAGCAGTCTCGGGGCCGACGAGGAGCAGTACTTC
>TRBD2|NA|TRBJ2-2|TRBV9
CASRYGTSTGELFF
TGTGCCAGCAGGTACGGGACTAGCACCGGGGAGCTGTTTTTT
>TRBD2|NA|TRBJ2-3|TRBV5-1
CASTVLSGGTDTQYF
TGCGCCAGCACCGTCCTAAGCGGGGGCACAGATACGCAGTATTTT
>TRBD1|NA|TRBJ1-1|TRBV5-1
CASSLQGAHNTEAFF
TGCGCCAGCAGCTTACAGGGGGCGCATAACACTGAAGCTTTCTTT
>NA|NA|TRBJ2-1|TRBV5-1
CASSFSPTANEQFF
TGCGCCAGCAGCTTCTCTCCTACGGCGAATGAGCAGTTCTTC